Following are 17 T cell receptor beta chains from one sample sequenced in a study of shared clonotypes between healthy human individuals. TCRdb's table, derived via immunoSEQ multiplex PCR, lists solely in-frame clones and lacks some. This sample yields some 1,100,000 clones, of which around 82% are seen a single time; roughly 0.56% belongs to the top ten. The sample was memory CD4+ T cells from PBMCs. As to subset: CD45RA-negative fraction. These TCRs come from a man in his late teens or twenties in good health. Some clones in this sample may be carry-over from other donors' samples.

V is TRBV5-6 and J is TRBJ2-7; 9 nucleotides match TRBD1. After removal of 4 bases from V and 5 bases from J, the junction contained 7 bases not matched to a gene. Germline CDR1 is SGHDT and CDR2 is YYEEEE. CDR3 length: 14 amino acids. DNA for the CDR3: TGTGCCAGCAGCGCTTACAGGGGGCGGAACGAGCAGTACTTC. Protein: CASSAYRGRNEQYF.

This chain uses TRBV5-4 with TRBJ1-4; TRBD1 aligns across 8 bases. The CDR3 has 14 residues. Germline V gives CDR1 SGHNT, CDR2 YYREEE (reference sequence). J was trimmed by 7 bases and V by 4 bases; bases with no gene match: 6. The CDR3 loop reads CASSVTGVGEKLFF. The CDR3 DNA is TGTGCCAGCAGCGTGACAGGGGTTGGTGAAAAACTGTTTTTT.

This rearrangement joins TRBV6-1 to TRBJ2-5; TRBD1 matches 8 bases. V was clipped by 1 base and J by 5 bases; unmatched bases: 6. Germline CDR1 is MNHNS and CDR2 is SASEGT. The CDR3 sequence is 15 residues long. For the CDR3, the DNA is TGTGCCAGCAGTGAAGACAGGGGGAGATGGGAGACCCAGTACTTC. It yields the protein CASSEDRGRWETQYF.

The J gene is TRBJ1-6, the V gene TRBV9; 7 bases align to TRBD1. This CDR3 contains 17 residues. Germline V CDR1 and CDR2: SGDLS, YYNGEE. The junction had 12 bases not matched to a gene; V was cut back by 2 bases and J by 7 bases. The chain's CDR3 is CASSVMAWDSLNSPLHF. CDR3 in DNA: TGTGCCAGCAGCGTTATGGCGTGGGACAGCCTCAATTCACCCCTCCACTTT.

The chain has TRBV10-3 and TRBJ2-3; 12 nucleotides align to TRBD1. CDR1 ENHRY and CDR2 SYGVKD come from the germline V gene. This CDR3 has 16 amino acids. The V segment lost 6 bases and the J segment 2 bases; nucleotides outside the gene matches: 6. CDR3 sequence: CAISPGTGGVTDTQYF. In DNA form, the CDR3 reads TGTGCCATCAGCCCCGGGACAGGGGGCGTCACAGATACGCAGTATTTT.

This sequence joins TRBV6-4 and TRBJ2-3, with 7 bases lining up with TRBD2. The ends lost 3 bases at V and 9 bases at J; junction bases unmatched: 3. Per the germline V gene, CDR1 is MRHNA and CDR2 is SNTAGT. The length of the CDR3 is 12 residues. The CDR3 spells CASSEGSGTQYF. In nucleotides, the CDR3 is TGTGCCAGCAGTGAGGGTAGCGGGACGCAGTATTTT.

The DNA of the CDR3 is TGTGCCAGCAGCCGGGTTCAGGGGGACACTGAAGCTTTCTTT. Its protein product is CASSRVQGDTEAFF. The chain carries TRBV5-4 and TRBJ1-1, with 7 nucleotides matching TRBD1. V dropped 4 bases and J dropped 3; count of bases not matched to a gene: 6. CDR1 and CDR2 (germline): SGHNT, YYREEE (reference sequence). The CDR3 length is 14 residues.

This clone was recorded a few times. The chain joins TRBV19 to TRBJ2-2; a possible D gene is TRBD2 (6 bases). Germline V gene lookup returns CDR1 LNHDA and CDR2 SQIVND (reference sequence). V lost 8 bases and J lost 2, with 15 bases in between. The CDR3 consists of 15 residues. CDR3 loop: CASSLWDSNTGELFF. In nucleotides, the CDR3 is TGTGCCAGTTCCCTTTGGGACTCCAACACCGGGGAGCTGTTTTTT.

The V call is TRBV5-6, the J call TRBJ2-3; 7 bases are a match to TRBD2. The V gene's germline CDR1 is SGHDT and CDR2 YYEEEE. Trimming cost V 4 bases and J 4 bases; bases outside gene matches: 9. The CDR3 spans 15 residues. The CDR3 loop is CASSREVGGSDTQYF. The CDR3 DNA is TGTGCCAGCAGCCGGGAGGTCGGGGGATCAGATACGCAGTATTTT. The whole variable domain, remainder taken from reference TRBV5-6 and TRBJ2-3, is DAGVTQSPTHLIKTRGQQVTLRCSPKSGHDTVSWYQQALGQGPQFIFQYYEEEERQRGNFPDRFSGHQFPNYSSELNVNALLLGDSALYLCASSREVGGSDTQYFGPGTRLTVL.

The chain combines TRBV9 with TRBJ2-5; D is unresolved. The CDR3 length is 15 residues. V was pared by 4 bases and J by 0 bases, with 13 bases between. Germline CDR1 SGDLS, CDR2 YYNGEE. The CDR3 here is CASSPRGVDQETQYF. CDR3 DNA sequence: TGTGCCAGCAGCCCACGCGGAGTAGACCAAGAGACCCAGTACTTC.

This sequence joins TRBV19 and TRBJ1-5; the match to TRBD1 covers 8 bases. The J segment lost 4 bases and the V segment lost 5 bases, leaving 10 bases of the junction unmatched. This CDR3 has 16 amino acids. Germline loops: CDR1 LNHDA, CDR2 SQIVND (reference sequence). The CDR3 DNA reads as TGTGCCAGTAGTGGCAGAGCAGGGGGCCGGAATCAGCCCCAGCATTTT. Its protein is CASSGRAGGRNQPQHF.

The chain has TRBV28 and TRBJ1-3; perhaps TRBD1 as D (5 bases). This CDR3 is 14 amino acids long. The germline V gene has CDR1 MDHEN and CDR2 SYDVKM. Deletions cut 6 bases from V and 0 bases from J, with 9 bases between. CDR3 loop: CASRRDPSGNTIYF. The CDR3 bases are TGTGCCAGCAGACGGGACCCCTCTGGAAACACCATATATTTT.

The chain links TRBV19 to TRBJ1-2, with D possibly TRBD1 on 5 matching bases. The CDR3 length is 15 residues. Germline-derived CDR1 and CDR2 are LNHDA and SQIVND (reference sequence). V was pared by 1 base and J by 8 bases, with 17 bases between. CDR3 DNA: TGTGCCAGTAGTATAGGCTCGACAGCGCAAGTCGGCTACACCTTC. Residues: CASSIGSTAQVGYTF.

V is TRBV5-1 and J is TRBJ2-2; 7 bases are shared with TRBD2. After removal of 2 bases from V and 4 bases from J, the junction contained 8 bases not matched to a gene. The germline V gene encodes CDR1 SGHRS and CDR2 YFSETQ. The CDR3 length is 16 residues. The CDR3 nucleotides read TGCGCCAGCAGCTTTTTGGCGGGAGCGAGCACCGGGGAGCTGTTTTTT. Translation gives CASSFLAGASTGELFF.

On this clone: No DNA is shown, since the ends of the CDR3 on it are uncertain; the CDR3 is the one TCRdb lists. This chain uses TRBV14 with TRBJ1-4; no check of the table's D call, TRBD1, against the DNA was made. In germline, CDR1 is SGHDN, CDR2 FVKESK. With termini counted, the CDR3 has 13 amino acids. The CDR3 loop is CASSQGPRGNCFF.

The V call is TRBV6-6, the J call TRBJ2-7, with D perhaps matching TRBD1 (6 bases). Trimming removed 8 bases from V and 3 bases from J, with 20 bases in between. The CDR3 length is 15 residues. Germline assignment: CDR1 MNHNY and CDR2 SVGAGI (reference sequence). The chain's CDR3 is CASDQPGESHYEQYF. Here the CDR3 DNA reads TGTGCCAGCGACCAGCCAGGGGAGAGTCACTACGAGCAGTACTTC.

The chain recombines TRBV15 with TRBJ2-3; 7 bases map to TRBD1. Germline CDR1 and CDR2: LNHNV and YYDKDF (reference sequence). The V gene end was trimmed by 9 bases and the J gene end by 6 bases; junction bases not matched to a gene: 15. The CDR3 spans 15 residues. The CDR3 coding sequence is TGTGCCACGGGGACAGAAGTGAGGGCCGGGGATACGCAGTATTTT. It codes for CATGTEVRAGDTQYF.